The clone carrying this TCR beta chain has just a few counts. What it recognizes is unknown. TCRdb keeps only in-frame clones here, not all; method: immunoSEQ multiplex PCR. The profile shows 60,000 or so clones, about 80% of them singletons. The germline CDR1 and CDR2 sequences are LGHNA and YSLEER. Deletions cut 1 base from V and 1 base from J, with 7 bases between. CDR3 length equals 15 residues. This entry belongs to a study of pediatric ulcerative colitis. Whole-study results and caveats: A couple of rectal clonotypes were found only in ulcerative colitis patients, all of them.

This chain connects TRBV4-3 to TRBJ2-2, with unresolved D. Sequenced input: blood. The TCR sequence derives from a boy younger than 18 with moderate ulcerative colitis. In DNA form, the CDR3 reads TGCGCCAGCAGCCAAGGCCTGATGAACACCGGGGAGCTGTTTTTT. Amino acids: CASSQGLMNTGELFF.